Given below is one T cell receptor (beta chain) in context. There is no known antigen for this receptor. No qualities accompany the bases; no much larger clone lies one base away. Using the deep immunoSEQ assay, multiplex PCR amplified TCR CDR3 regions from genomic DNA. For each cell subset, the extracted genomic DNA was distributed evenly across all wells of several immunoSEQ 96-well plates, and each plate served as one replicate. For sorted subsets, around 0.2 ug genomic DNA, equal to about 30,000 T cell genomes, was loaded into each replicate PCR. Purified libraries were quantified with a Qubit 3.0 fluorometer, sized on a Bioanalyzer 2100, and re-quantified with the KAPA Library Quantification kit. Every immunoSEQ 96-well plate was sequenced on a dedicated single-read 150-cycle Illumina NextSeq 550 flow cell. On the study's bioinformatics: Because the immunoSEQ output held only junctional sequences and lacked quality scores, the filtering could not match the filtering applied to full-length reads. Sequences were annotated with PyIR, a Python wrapper for IgBLAST v1.9, using IMGT germline references to assign V/J genes and CDR3. Reads were removed for weak V/J assignments (E-value above 1e-6), missing CDR3, stop codons, out-of-frame junctions, or ambiguous translated residues. V3J clonotypes were defined by identical inferred V gene, J gene, and CDR3 amino acid sequence. Percentage overlap between repertoires was computed as shared unique clonotypes divided by the size of the smaller repertoire. Richness of each repertoire was evaluated using RTK rarefaction, the Chao1 estimator, and Recon v2.1 estimates of unobserved clonotypes. OLGA was used to compute generation probabilities for all TCRbeta clonotypes that the gDNA method yielded from a few donors. TCRdb re-hosts the immuneACCESS table, in-frame sequences only. Its copies lack some clones; in the studies checked, an unresolved V gene accounts for under half of them, and the cause for the rest is not known. V, J and clone size were drawn from that table, and D and trimming were deduced from the DNA. The sample profile shows more than 2 million clones; approximately 95% of them were found once. 0.1% to 0.15% of the sample belongs to the ten largest clones.

Trimming costs V 7 bases and J 7 bases, and their ends lie 23 bases apart. The germline V gene (reference sequence) yields MNHNY for CDR1 and SVGAGI for CDR2. Counted from cysteine to phenylalanine, this CDR3 has 16 amino acids. Only the CDR3 DNA is retained, 48 bases long and in frame from the first base. The data stem from a study of shared clonotypes between healthy human individuals (TCRdb year 2020). Some background on the complete study: A couple of women and a few men aged 18 to 49 years were included in the cohort. For each donor, three plates each were used for CD4 naive and CD4 memory, two plates were used for CD8 naive, and one plate was used for CD8 memory. To estimate repertoire size and how much clonotype sharing occurs between individuals, the study deeply sequenced the blood TCR repertoires of about 5 healthy adults. Different laboratories and diverse techniques were used to prepare libraries and sequence TCR repertoires, to increase sequencing depth and limit assay-specific biases. Each donor's leukapheresis produced roughly between roughly 0.85 and 10 billion PBMCs.

Study-wide conclusions, independent of this receptor: Rarefaction of sorted-subset datasets indicated incomplete sequencing despite the large sequencing depth. Sampling was limited to blood, and TCR repertoires in tissue likely differ from TCR repertoires in blood. The small number of donors limited the genetic and exposure-history diversity represented. Compared with non-shared clonotypes, clonotypes shared by all four sorted-subset donors had higher generation probabilities. Naive subsets generally had larger estimated clonotype richness than memory subsets did. Based on pairwise subsampling, the degree of clonotype sharing among donors was expected to be affected by sequencing depth. About 4.5% of naive CD4, 3% to 4% of naive CD8, approximately 2.2% of memory CD4, and roughly 0.4% of memory CD8 clonotypes were shared across several donors.

The donors were healthy, HIV-negative adults who had no recently reported acute infections or vaccinations. Every donor was a Caucasian adult residing in Nashville, Tennessee, USA. CD4+ T cells were enriched by magnetic negative selection, after which naive cells were positively selected on CD45RA and the negative fraction was taken as the memory subset. Blood was collected by leukapheresis, and PBMCs were isolated by Ficoll-Histopaque density gradient centrifugation and then cryopreserved in liquid nitrogen vapor phase. Analytical flow cytometry was used to check the purity and quantity of each magnetically sorted T cell population. Genomic DNA was isolated from each sorted fraction and quantified by UV absorbance on a Nanodrop 2000c.

The TCR sequence derives from a man aged 18-30 years in good health. The sequence joins TRBV6-6 to TRBJ1-5, and possibly TRBD1, on 6 matching bases. Sequencing used naive CD4+ T cells sorted from blood. The cell subset or site label, read with the paper, signifies: CD45RA+ positively selected. This receptor carries the CDR3 CASTQITWGPSQPQHF. The DNA sequence follows: TGTGCCAGCACCCAGATCACCTGGGGGCCCTCGCAGCCCCAGCATTTT.